The rows below give T cell receptor beta chains drawn from one sample of a study of human T cells and chemical hapten exposure. TCRdb recomputed calls from the RACE reads with MiXCR, one row per CDR3 protein. The repertoire holds around 110,000 distinct CDR3 sequences, with about 12% as singletons. The input for sequencing was whole blood, taken in connection with sensitization to the hapten diphenylcyclopropenone (DPC). These receptors were taken from a woman in her forties or fifties with alopecia areata. Some clones in this sample may be carry-over from other donors' samples. Each CDR3 is given without its conserved first and last residue. Each record gives: CDR3 protein, J gene, clone size, V gene. Part of the rows lack a size; the others show once, few, many or a class for expanded clones.

CDR3aa: SVQGQGATEAF; j_gene: TRBJ1-1; abundance: many; v_gene: TRBV29-1
CDR3aa: ASSYLSGGASTDTQY; j_gene: TRBJ2-3; abundance: few; v_gene: TRBV6-6
CDR3aa: ASSQGPGLSGNTIY; j_gene: TRBJ1-3; abundance: few; v_gene: TRBV4-1
CDR3aa: ASRDSLNFYNEQF; j_gene: TRBJ2-1; abundance: many; v_gene: TRBV6-6
CDR3aa: ASSTGQSYEQY; j_gene: TRBJ2-7; abundance: -; v_gene: TRBV3-1
CDR3aa: ASSLGRYGYT; j_gene: TRBJ1-2; abundance: once; v_gene: TRBV7-2
CDR3aa: ASSYWGEPQH; j_gene: TRBJ1-5; abundance: -; v_gene: TRBV6-2/TRBV6-3
CDR3aa: ASSGLTGGVQETQY; j_gene: TRBJ2-5; abundance: -; v_gene: TRBV28
CDR3aa: ASSLDGGEGTEAF; j_gene: TRBJ1-1; abundance: few; v_gene: TRBV7-2
CDR3aa: ASSSSGGWPRNGSYEQY; j_gene: TRBJ2-7; abundance: many; v_gene: TRBV7-2
CDR3aa: ASSRRLSGLAGETQY; j_gene: TRBJ2-5; abundance: many; v_gene: TRBV10-2
CDR3aa: ASSSQSGQGSYGYT; j_gene: TRBJ1-2; abundance: -; v_gene: TRBV7-2
CDR3aa: ASSLVGGAGDEQF; j_gene: TRBJ2-1; abundance: few; v_gene: TRBV7-2
CDR3aa: ASSYSWEMNTEAF; j_gene: TRBJ1-1; abundance: many; v_gene: TRBV6-5
CDR3aa: ASSLTGGAGQETQY; j_gene: TRBJ2-5; abundance: -; v_gene: TRBV6-5
CDR3aa: SVTDSAYEQY; j_gene: TRBJ2-7; abundance: few; v_gene: TRBV29-1
CDR3aa: SVEGGTGSGNTIY; j_gene: TRBJ1-3; abundance: few; v_gene: TRBV29-1
CDR3aa: SASRGNTIY; j_gene: TRBJ1-3; abundance: -; v_gene: TRBV20-1
CDR3aa: ASSGEAGGRYEQF; j_gene: TRBJ2-1; abundance: -; v_gene: TRBV5-1
CDR3aa: ASTPYSSGRNEQY; j_gene: TRBJ2-7; abundance: many; v_gene: TRBV6-6